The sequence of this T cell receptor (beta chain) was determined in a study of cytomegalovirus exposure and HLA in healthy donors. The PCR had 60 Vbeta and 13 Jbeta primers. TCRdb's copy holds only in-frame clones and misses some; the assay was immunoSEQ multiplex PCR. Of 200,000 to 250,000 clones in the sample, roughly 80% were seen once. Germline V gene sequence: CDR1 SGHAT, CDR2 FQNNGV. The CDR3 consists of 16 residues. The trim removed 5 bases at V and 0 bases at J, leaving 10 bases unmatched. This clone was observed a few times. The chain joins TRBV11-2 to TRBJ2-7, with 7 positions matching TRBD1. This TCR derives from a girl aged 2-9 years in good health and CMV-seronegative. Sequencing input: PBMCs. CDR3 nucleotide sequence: TGTGCCAGCAGCATCCCGACAGGGTTACGCTCCTACGAGCAGTACTTC. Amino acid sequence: CASSIPTGLRSYEQYF.